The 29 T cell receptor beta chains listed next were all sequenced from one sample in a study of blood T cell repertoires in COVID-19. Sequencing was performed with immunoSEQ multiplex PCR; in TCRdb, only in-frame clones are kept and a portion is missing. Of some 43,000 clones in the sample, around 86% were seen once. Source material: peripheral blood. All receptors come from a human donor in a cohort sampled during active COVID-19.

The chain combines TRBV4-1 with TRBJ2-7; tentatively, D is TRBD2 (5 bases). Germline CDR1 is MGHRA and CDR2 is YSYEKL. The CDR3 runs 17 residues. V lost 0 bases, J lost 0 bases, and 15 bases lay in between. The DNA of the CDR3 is TGCGCCAGCAGCCAAGATAGCAGTATAGGGAGCTCCTACGAGCAGTACTTC. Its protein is CASSQDSSIGSSYEQYF.

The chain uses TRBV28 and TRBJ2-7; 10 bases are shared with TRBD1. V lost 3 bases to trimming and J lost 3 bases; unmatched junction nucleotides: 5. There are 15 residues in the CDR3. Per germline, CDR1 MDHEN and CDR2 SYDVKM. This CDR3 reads CASSFLGQGVYEQYF. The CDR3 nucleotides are TGTGCCAGCAGTTTCCTCGGACAGGGGGTCTACGAGCAGTACTTC.

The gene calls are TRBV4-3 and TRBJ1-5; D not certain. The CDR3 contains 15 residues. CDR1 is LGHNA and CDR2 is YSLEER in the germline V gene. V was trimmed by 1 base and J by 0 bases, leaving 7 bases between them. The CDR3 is CASSQVVYSNQPQHF. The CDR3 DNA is TGCGCCAGCAGCCAAGTCGTATATAGCAATCAGCCCCAGCATTTT.

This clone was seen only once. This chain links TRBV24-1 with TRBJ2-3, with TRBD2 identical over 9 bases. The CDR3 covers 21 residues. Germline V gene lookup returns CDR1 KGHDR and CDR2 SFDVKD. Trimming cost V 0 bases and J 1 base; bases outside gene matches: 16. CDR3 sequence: CATSDLPVAPLAGVGTDTQYF. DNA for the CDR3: TGTGCCACCAGTGATTTGCCCGTCGCGCCCTTAGCGGGAGTAGGCACAGATACGCAGTATTTT.

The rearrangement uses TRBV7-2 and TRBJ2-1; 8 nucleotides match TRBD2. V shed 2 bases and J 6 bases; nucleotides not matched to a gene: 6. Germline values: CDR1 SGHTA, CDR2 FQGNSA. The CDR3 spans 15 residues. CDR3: CASSLYSGIRNEQFF. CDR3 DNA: TGTGCCAGCAGCTTATATAGCGGGATTCGCAATGAGCAGTTCTTC.

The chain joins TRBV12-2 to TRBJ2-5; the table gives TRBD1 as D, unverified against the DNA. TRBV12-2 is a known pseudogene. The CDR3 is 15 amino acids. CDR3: CASRSIRDRQETQYF. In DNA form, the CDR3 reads TGTGCAAGTCGCTCGATCCGGGACAGACAAGAGACCCAGTACTTC.

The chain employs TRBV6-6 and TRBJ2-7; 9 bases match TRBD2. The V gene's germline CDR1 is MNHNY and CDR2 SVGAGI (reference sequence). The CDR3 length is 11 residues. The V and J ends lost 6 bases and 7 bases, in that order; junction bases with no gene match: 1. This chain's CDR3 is CASRLAGEQYF. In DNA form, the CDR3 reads TGTGCCAGCAGGCTAGCGGGGGAGCAGTACTTC.

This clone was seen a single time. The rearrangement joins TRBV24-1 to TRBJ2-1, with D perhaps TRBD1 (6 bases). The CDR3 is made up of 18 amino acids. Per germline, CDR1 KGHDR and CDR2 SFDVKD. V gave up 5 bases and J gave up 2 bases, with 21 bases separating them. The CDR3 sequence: CATSAKPGHPWAYNEQFF. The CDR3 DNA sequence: TGTGCCACCAGTGCCAAGCCGGGACACCCCTGGGCCTACAATGAGCAGTTCTTC.

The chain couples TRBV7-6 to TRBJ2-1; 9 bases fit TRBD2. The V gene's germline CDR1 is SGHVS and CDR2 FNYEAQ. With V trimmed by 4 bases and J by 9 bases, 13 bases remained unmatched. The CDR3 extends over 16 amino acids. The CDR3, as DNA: TGTGCCAGCAGCTCCTCCGGGACTAGCAGATTATCTGAGCAGTTCTTC. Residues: CASSSSGTSRLSEQFF.

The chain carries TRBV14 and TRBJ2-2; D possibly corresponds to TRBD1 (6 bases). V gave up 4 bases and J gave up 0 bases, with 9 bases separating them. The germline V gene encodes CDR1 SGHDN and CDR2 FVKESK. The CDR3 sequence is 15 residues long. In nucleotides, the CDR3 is TGTGCCAGCAGCCGGGACATTACGAACACCGGGGAGCTGTTTTTT. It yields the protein CASSRDITNTGELFF. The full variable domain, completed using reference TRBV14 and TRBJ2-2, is EAGVTQFPSHSVIEKGQTVTLRCDPISGHDNLYWYRRVMGKEIKFLLHFVKESKQDESGMPNNRFLAERTGGTYSTLKVQPAELEDSGVYFCASSRDITNTGELFFGEGSRLTVL.

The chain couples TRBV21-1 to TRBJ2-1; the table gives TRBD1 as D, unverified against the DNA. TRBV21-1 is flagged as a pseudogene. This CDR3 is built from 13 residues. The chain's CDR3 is CASSNKWGTGGFF. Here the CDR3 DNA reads TGTGCCAGCAGCAACAAGTGGGGGACAGGGGGGTTCTTC.

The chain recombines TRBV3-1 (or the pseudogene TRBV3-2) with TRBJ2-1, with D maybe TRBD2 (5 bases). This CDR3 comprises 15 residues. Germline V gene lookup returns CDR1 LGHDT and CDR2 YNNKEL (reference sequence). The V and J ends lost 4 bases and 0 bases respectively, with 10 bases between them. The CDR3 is CASSRPGVSYNEQFF. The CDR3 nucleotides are TGTGCCAGCAGCCGCCCCGGGGTCTCCTACAATGAGCAGTTCTTC.

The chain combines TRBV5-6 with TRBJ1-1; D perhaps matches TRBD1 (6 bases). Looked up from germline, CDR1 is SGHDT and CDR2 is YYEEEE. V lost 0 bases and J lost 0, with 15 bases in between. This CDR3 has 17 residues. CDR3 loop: CASSLVRDIYMNTEAFF. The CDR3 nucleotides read TGTGCCAGCAGCTTGGTCCGGGACATCTACATGAACACTGAAGCTTTCTTT.

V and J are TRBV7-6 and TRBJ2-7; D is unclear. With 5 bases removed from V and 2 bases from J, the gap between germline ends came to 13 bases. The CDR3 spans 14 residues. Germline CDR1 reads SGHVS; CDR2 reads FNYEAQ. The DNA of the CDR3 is TGTGCCAGCAGCCCAACCACAGATCCCTACGAGCAGTACTTC. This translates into CASSPTTDPYEQYF.

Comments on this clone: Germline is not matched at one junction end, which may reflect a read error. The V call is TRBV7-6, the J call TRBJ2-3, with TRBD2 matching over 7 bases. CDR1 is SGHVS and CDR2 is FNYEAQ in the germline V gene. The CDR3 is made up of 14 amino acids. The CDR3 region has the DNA TGTGCCAGCAGCCTAGCGGCTAGCACAGATACGCAGTATTTT. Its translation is CASSLAASTDTQYF.

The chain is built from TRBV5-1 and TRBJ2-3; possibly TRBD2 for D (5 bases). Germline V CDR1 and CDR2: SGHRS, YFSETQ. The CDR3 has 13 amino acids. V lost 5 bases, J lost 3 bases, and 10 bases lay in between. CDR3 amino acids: CASSSTGTDTQYF. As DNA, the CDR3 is TGCGCCAGCAGTTCGACGGGGACAGATACGCAGTATTTT.

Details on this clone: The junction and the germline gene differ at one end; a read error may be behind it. This CDR3 reads CASSQEPGGPNNEQLF. The CDR3 coding sequence is TGCGCCAGCAGCCAAGAACCGGGAGGCCCAAACAATGAGCAGCTCTTC. The chain recombines TRBV4-1 with TRBJ2-1; 7 positions agree with TRBD2. The CDR3 is 16 residues long. Per the germline V gene, CDR1 is MGHRA and CDR2 is YSYEKL.

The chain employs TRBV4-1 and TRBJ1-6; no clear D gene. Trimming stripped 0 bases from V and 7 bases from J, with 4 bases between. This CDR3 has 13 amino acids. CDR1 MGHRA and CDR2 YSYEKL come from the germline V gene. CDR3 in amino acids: CASSQDENSPLHF. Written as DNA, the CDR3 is TGCGCCAGCAGCCAAGATGAGAATTCACCCCTCCACTTT.

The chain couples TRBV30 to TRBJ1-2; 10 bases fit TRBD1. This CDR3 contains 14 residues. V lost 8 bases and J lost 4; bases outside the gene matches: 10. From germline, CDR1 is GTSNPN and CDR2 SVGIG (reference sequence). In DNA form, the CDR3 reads TGTGCCAGCCGCCGGGACAGGGGATCCTATGGCTACACCTTC. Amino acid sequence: CASRRDRGSYGYTF.

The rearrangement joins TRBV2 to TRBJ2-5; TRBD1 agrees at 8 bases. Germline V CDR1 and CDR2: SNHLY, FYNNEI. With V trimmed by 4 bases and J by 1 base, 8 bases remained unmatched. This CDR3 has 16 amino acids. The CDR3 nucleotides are TGTGCCAGCAGTGGGCAAGGACAGGGTCGCCAAGAGACCCAGTACTTC. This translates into CASSGQGQGRQETQYF.

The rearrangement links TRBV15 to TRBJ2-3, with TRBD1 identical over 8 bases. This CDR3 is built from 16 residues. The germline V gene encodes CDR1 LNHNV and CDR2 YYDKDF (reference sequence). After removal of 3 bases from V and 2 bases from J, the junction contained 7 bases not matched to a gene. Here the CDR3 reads CATSSVRDRHTDTQYF. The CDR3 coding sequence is TGTGCCACCAGCAGCGTCCGGGACAGGCACACAGATACGCAGTATTTT.

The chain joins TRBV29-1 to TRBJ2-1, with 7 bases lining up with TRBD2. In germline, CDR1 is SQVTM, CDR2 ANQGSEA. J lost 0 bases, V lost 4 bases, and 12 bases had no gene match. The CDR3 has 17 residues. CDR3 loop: CSVGPPLAESSYNEQFF. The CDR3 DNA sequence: TGCAGCGTTGGCCCCCCCCTAGCGGAGAGCTCCTACAATGAGCAGTTCTTC.

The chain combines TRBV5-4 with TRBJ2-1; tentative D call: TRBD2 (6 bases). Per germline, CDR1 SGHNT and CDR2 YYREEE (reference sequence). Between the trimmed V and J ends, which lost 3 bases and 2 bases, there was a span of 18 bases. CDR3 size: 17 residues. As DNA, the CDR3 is TGTGCCAGCAGCTATAAACCAAGGCGGGACGCCTACAATGAGCAGTTCTTC. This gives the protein CASSYKPRRDAYNEQFF. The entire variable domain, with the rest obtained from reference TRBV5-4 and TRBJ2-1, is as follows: ETGVTQSPTHLIKTRGQQVTLRCSSQSGHNTVSWYQQALGQGPQFIFQYYREEENGRGNFPPRFSGLQFPNYSSELNVNALELDDSALYLCASSYKPRRDAYNEQFFGPGTRLTVL.

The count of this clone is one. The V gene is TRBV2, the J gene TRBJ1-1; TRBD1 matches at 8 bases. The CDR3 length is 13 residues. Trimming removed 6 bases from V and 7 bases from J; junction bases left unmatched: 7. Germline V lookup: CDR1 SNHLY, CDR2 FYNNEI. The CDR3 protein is CASRNGQGGEAFF. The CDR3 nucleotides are TGTGCCAGCAGGAATGGACAGGGAGGTGAAGCTTTCTTT.

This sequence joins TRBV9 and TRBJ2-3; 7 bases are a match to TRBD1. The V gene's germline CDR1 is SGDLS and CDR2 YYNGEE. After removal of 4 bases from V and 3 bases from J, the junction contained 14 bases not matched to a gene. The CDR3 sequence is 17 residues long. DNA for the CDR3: TGTGCCAGCAGCCCGCGACAGGGCGGTTTAGGTACAGATACGCAGTATTTT. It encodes CASSPRQGGLGTDTQYF.

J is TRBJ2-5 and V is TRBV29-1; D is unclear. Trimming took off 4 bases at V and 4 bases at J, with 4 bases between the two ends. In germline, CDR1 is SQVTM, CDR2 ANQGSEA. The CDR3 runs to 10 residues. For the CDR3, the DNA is TGCAGCGTTGGTCTAGAGACCCAGTACTTC. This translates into CSVGLETQYF.

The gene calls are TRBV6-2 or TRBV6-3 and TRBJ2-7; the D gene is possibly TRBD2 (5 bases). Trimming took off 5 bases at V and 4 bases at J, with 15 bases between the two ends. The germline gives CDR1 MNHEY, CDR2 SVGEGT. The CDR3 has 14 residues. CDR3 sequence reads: CASSKPRTEYEQYF. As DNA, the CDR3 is TGTGCCAGCAGTAAGCCTCGGACTGAATACGAGCAGTACTTC.

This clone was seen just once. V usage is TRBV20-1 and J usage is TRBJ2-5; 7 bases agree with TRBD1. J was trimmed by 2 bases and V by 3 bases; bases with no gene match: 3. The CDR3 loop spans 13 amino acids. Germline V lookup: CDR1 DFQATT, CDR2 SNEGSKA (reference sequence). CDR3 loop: CSASGQEQETQYF. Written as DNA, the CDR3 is TGCAGTGCTAGTGGACAGGAACAAGAGACCCAGTACTTC.

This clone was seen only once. The CDR3 reads CSVEYETPNTEAFF. The CDR3 region has the DNA TGCAGCGTTGAATATGAGACTCCGAACACTGAAGCTTTCTTT. The gene calls are TRBV29-1 and TRBJ1-1, with D uncertain. CDR1 SQVTM and CDR2 ANQGSEA come from the germline V gene. Trimming shortened V by 2 bases and J by 1 base, and 11 bases separated the two germline ends. This CDR3 comprises 14 residues.